This T cell receptor beta chain was observed in a study of blood T cells in healthy people across ages. The second PCR ran about 6 to 11 cycles with a sample-barcoded 5' primer and J-beta primers. Each cDNA was tagged by a template-switch adaptor containing 12 random nucleotides. TCRdb itself ran the 5' RACE reads through MiXCR, one entry per CDR3 protein. The sample contains 380,000 or so distinct CDR3 sequences, about 55% of which appear only once. For this clonotype: Its matching antigen is unknown.

Study results and caveats: For the donors, CMV status was unknown and possibly confounded expanded clonotype changes.

Trimming pared 6 bases from V and 3 bases from J, leaving 18 bases between. This CDR3 comprises 14 residues. Germline-derived CDR1 and CDR2 are DFQATT and SNEGSKA (reference sequence). This TCR derives from a man between 60 and 70 years old in good health. The specimen was blood. V usage is TRBV20-1 and J usage is TRBJ2-7; the D is unclear. CDR3 sequence: CSASSRIQNYEQYF. The CDR3 nucleotides are TGCAGTGCCTCATCCCGAATACAGAACTACGAGCAGTACTTC.